The 14 T cell receptor beta chains in this list originate from one sample, sequenced in a study of cytotoxic CD8 clonotypes in ibrutinib-treated CLL. Using immunoSEQ multiplex PCR, the repertoire was profiled, and TCRdb retains in-frame clones only, with some absent. The sample holds 250,000 to 350,000 clones, around 69% seen once. The material sequenced was PBMCs, taken at disease progression, from a patient treated with ibrutinib. Every receptor here comes from a human donor with chronic lymphocytic leukemia.

The V gene is TRBV19, the J gene TRBJ2-3; 7 bases map to TRBD2. The germline V gene encodes CDR1 LNHDA and CDR2 SQIVND (reference sequence). The junction had 13 bases not matched to a gene; V was cut back by 10 bases and J by 3 bases. This CDR3 is built from 15 residues. CDR3: CATSHGGRRTDTQYF. The CDR3 bases are TGTGCCACCTCCCACGGGGGGAGAAGGACAGATACGCAGTATTTT.

A remark on this clone: The sample holds other DNA sequences that translate to the same CDR3. V and J are TRBV27 and TRBJ2-2; D gene ambiguous. The germline V and J ends were trimmed by 3 bases and 6 bases, with 8 bases remaining between them. The germline CDR1 and CDR2 sequences are MNHEY and SMNVEV (reference sequence). The CDR3 is 13 amino acids. In DNA, the CDR3 is TGTGCCAGCAGTTTGGGTGGGTCCGGGGAGCTGTTTTTT. Protein sequence: CASSLGGSGELFF.

The chain has TRBV6-1 and TRBJ2-1; unclear D gene. Germline CDR1 MNHNS, CDR2 SASEGT. V was cut by 6 bases and J by 7 bases, with 10 bases left in between. The CDR3 contains 12 residues. The CDR3 here is CASRLRLNEQFF. The CDR3 DNA sequence: TGTGCCAGCAGATTACGGCTGAATGAGCAGTTCTTC.

This chain uses TRBV6-1 with TRBJ1-2; TRBD1 is a possible D gene (6 bases). Germline CDR1 reads MNHNS; CDR2 reads SASEGT. This CDR3 has 15 amino acids. The germline V and J ends were trimmed by 7 bases and 8 bases, with 23 bases remaining between them. CDR3 nucleotide sequence: TGTGCCAGCACCCCGTCCAGCGGTGGGACATCAGGCTACACCTTC. Protein sequence: CASTPSSGGTSGYTF.

The V gene is TRBV6-1, the J gene TRBJ1-5; D ambiguous. The germline CDR1 and CDR2 sequences are MNHNS and SASEGT. V gave up 4 bases and J gave up 3 bases, with 13 bases separating them. This CDR3 has 15 amino acids. CDR3 residues: CASSGGPFPNQPQHF. The CDR3 DNA follows: TGTGCCAGCAGTGGAGGGCCTTTCCCCAATCAGCCCCAGCATTTT.

The chain links TRBV5-4 to TRBJ2-3, with no clear D. The CDR3 has 17 amino acids. V lost 2 bases and J lost 0, with 16 bases in between. CDR1 SGHNT and CDR2 YYREEE come from the germline V gene (reference sequence). The CDR3: CASSFTTAIPSTDTQYF. The DNA of the CDR3 is TGTGCCAGCAGCTTTACAACAGCAATACCTAGCACAGATACGCAGTATTTT.

This clone occurred a few times. The chain is built from TRBV21-1 and TRBJ1-2; TRBD1 reflects the table's D call only, with no check against the DNA. TRBV21-1 is deemed a pseudogene. This CDR3 comprises 16 residues. The CDR3 DNA sequence: TGTGCCAGCGATTCATGGGACAGCCCTCGCCATTATGGCTACACCTTC. Protein: CASDSWDSPRHYGYTF.

The chain joins TRBV7-6 to TRBJ2-3; 7 bases agree with TRBD2. Looked up from germline, CDR1 is SGHVS and CDR2 is FNYEAQ. CDR3 length: 16 residues. The junction had 11 bases not matched to a gene; V was cut back by 2 bases and J by 6 bases. The DNA for the CDR3 is TGTGCCAGCAGCTTAAGGGGCGGGAGAGGAACTGATACGCAGTATTTT. As protein: CASSLRGGRGTDTQYF.

The rearrangement joins TRBV10-2 to TRBJ1-5; possibly TRBD1 for D (5 bases). The CDR3 is made up of 15 amino acids. Germline V gene lookup returns CDR1 WSHSY and CDR2 SAAADI. Trimming cost V 6 bases and J 7 bases, with 19 bases left between them. CDR3 nucleotides: TGCGCCAGCAGCGAACCTACAGGTTTGGGGCAGCCCCAGCATTTT. Its translation is CASSEPTGLGQPQHF.

This chain's CDR3 is CASSEGSLHEQFF. The CDR3, as DNA: TGCGCCAGCAGTGAGGGTAGCCTGCATGAGCAGTTCTTC. V and J are TRBV10-1 and TRBJ2-1; the D is unclear. The CDR3 is 13 residues long. V was trimmed by 2 bases and J by 8 bases, leaving 10 bases between them. The germline CDR1 and CDR2 sequences are WNHNN and SYGVQD (reference sequence).

The CDR3 DNA sequence: TGTGCCAGCAGTGGCTACAGGCGGAACACTGAAGCTTTCTTT. Translated: CASSGYRRNTEAFF. The gene calls are TRBV6-5 and TRBJ1-1; tentative D call: TRBD1 (5 bases). CDR3 length: 14 amino acids. The germline V gene has CDR1 MNHEY and CDR2 SVGAGI. Trimming took 5 bases from V and 1 from J, leaving 11 bases between them.

This chain joins TRBV5-5 and TRBJ1-2, with TRBD1 identical over 8 bases. The CDR3 runs to 15 residues. After removal of 0 bases from V and 8 bases from J, the junction contained 9 bases not matched to a gene. The germline V gene has CDR1 SGHKS and CDR2 YYEKEE (reference sequence). The CDR3 nucleotides are TGTGCCAGCAGCTTGGAAGCGACAGGGGCTCGAGGCTACACCTTC. Its translation is CASSLEATGARGYTF.

The chain carries TRBV27 and TRBJ2-7; 9 positions agree with TRBD1. V lost 8 bases and J lost 1; bases outside the gene matches: 9. Germline CDR1 reads MNHEY; CDR2 reads SMNVEV (reference sequence). This CDR3 contains 15 residues. The CDR3 loop is CASGFIGTGSYEQYF. In DNA, the CDR3 is TGTGCCAGCGGCTTCATCGGGACAGGGTCCTACGAGCAGTACTTC.

This chain connects TRBV9 to TRBJ2-3; TRBD2 aligns across 7 bases. The junction had 11 bases not matched to a gene; V was cut back by 2 bases and J by 5 bases. Germline CDR1 reads SGDLS; CDR2 reads YYNGEE. The CDR3 spans 16 residues. CDR3: CASSVLAGALLDTQYF. The CDR3 DNA follows: TGTGCCAGCAGCGTTCTCGCGGGAGCGTTATTAGATACGCAGTATTTT.